Listed here are 10 T cell receptor beta chains from one sample, sequenced in a study of response to subunit inactivated influenza vaccine. TCRdb reprocessed the RT-PCR reads via MiXCR and lists one record per CDR3 protein. The table has 610,000 or so distinct CDR3 sequences, about 15% seen once. The sequencing used PBMCs from blood, collected roughly 12 days after vaccination. These receptors all come from a man aged 50 to 59 who received an inactivated influenza vaccine.

This clonotype came up a few times. This chain connects TRBV7-9 to TRBJ2-5, with 9 bases lining up with TRBD1. CDR1 is SEHNR and CDR2 is FQNEAQ in the germline V gene (reference sequence). Trimming at V came to 5 bases and at J to 5 bases, leaving 9 bases not matched to a gene. This CDR3 is 15 amino acids long. The CDR3 sequence is CASSRDRVREETQYF. In DNA form, the CDR3 reads TGTGCCAGCAGCCGGGACAGGGTTAGGGAGGAGACCCAGTACTTC.

This clonotype was found a few times. The chain combines TRBV7-6 with TRBJ2-7, with 8 bases fitting TRBD1. The CDR3 runs 14 residues. Germline CDR1 SGHVS, CDR2 FNYEAQ. Trimming removed 0 bases from V and 6 bases from J; junction bases left unmatched: 4. The CDR3: CASSLADRGGEQYF. In DNA, the CDR3 is TGTGCCAGCAGCTTAGCCGACAGGGGTGGCGAGCAGTACTTC.

This sequence joins TRBV20-1 and TRBJ1-5; D is unresolved. The CDR3 spans 15 residues. Trimming removed 6 bases at V and 0 bases at J, with 15 bases between. Germline V lookup: CDR1 DFQATT, CDR2 SNEGSKA (reference sequence). CDR3: CSAKQGVNSNQPQHF. DNA for the CDR3: TGCAGTGCAAAACAAGGCGTAAATAGCAATCAGCCCCAGCATTTT.

This clonotype was seen more than once but under ten times. The chain joins TRBV4-3 to TRBJ1-3; 7 bases are shared with TRBD1. The junction had 3 bases not matched to a gene; V was cut back by 3 bases and J by 4 bases. CDR3 length equals 14 residues. Per germline, CDR1 LGHNA and CDR2 YSLEER. DNA for the CDR3: TGCGCCAGCAGCCACACGGACAGGGGAAACACCATATATTTT. It translates to CASSHTDRGNTIYF.

This chain links TRBV2 with TRBJ1-6; TRBD1 agrees at 7 bases. CDR3 length: 14 residues. Germline loops: CDR1 SNHLY, CDR2 FYNNEI. Trimming at V came to 3 bases and at J to 9 bases, leaving 5 bases not matched to a gene. The CDR3 sequence is CASSDPQGSSPLHF. The CDR3 coding sequence is TGTGCCAGCAGTGACCCACAGGGGAGTTCACCCCTCCACTTT.

In its sample, this clonotype was seen many times. V gene TRBV20-1 combines with J gene TRBJ2-7; TRBD1 matches 7 bases. Germline V gene data show CDR1 as DFQATT and CDR2 as SNEGSKA (reference sequence). The CDR3 has 16 residues. The J segment lost 5 bases and the V segment lost 5 bases, leaving 18 bases of the junction unmatched. DNA for the CDR3: TGCAGTGCTCGCGCCACTACAGGGGTAATGAGCCACGAGCAGTACTTC. It specifies CSARATTGVMSHEQYF.

Of note for this clonotype: A read error may be the cause here, since a much bigger clone is one base away. The rearrangement links TRBV5-1 to TRBJ2-4; 7 nucleotides match TRBD2. The CDR3 sequence is 14 residues long. Germline-derived CDR1 and CDR2 are SGHRS and YFSETQ. After removal of 0 bases from V and 8 bases from J, the junction contained 5 bases not matched to a gene. The CDR3 region is CASSLEGRGDIQYF. The CDR3 region has the DNA TGCGCCAGCAGCTTGGAAGGACGGGGGGACATTCAGTACTTC. Using reference TRBV5-1 and TRBJ2-4 for the parts outside the CDR3, the full variable domain is KAGVTQTPRYLIKTRGQQVTLSCSPISGHRSVSWYQQTPGQGLQFLFEYFSETQRNKGNFPGRFSGRQFSNSRSEMNVSTLELGDSALYLCASSLEGRGDIQYFGAGTRLSVL.

This clonotype appeared a few times. The chain links TRBV12-3 or TRBV12-4 to TRBJ2-7, with 10 positions matching TRBD2. This CDR3 region has 15 residues. V lost 8 bases to trimming and J lost 0 bases; unmatched junction nucleotides: 7. The CDR3 DNA reads TGTGCCAGCGGCTACGGGACTAGCGACTCCTACGAGCAGTACTTC. Protein: CASGYGTSDSYEQYF.

This chain connects TRBV12-3 or TRBV12-4 to TRBJ2-1; 11 positions match TRBD2. The CDR3 consists of 15 residues. With V trimmed by 6 bases and J by 6 bases, 7 bases remained unmatched. CDR3 sequence reads: CASSALAGGPNEQFF. The CDR3 coding sequence is TGTGCCAGCAGCGCGCTAGCGGGGGGACCCAATGAGCAGTTCTTC.

The table lists this clonotype with many counts. The chain couples TRBV5-1 to TRBJ2-1; possibly TRBD2 for D (6 bases). The V gene lost 0 bases and the J gene lost 0 bases, with 13 bases spanning the gap. Germline values: CDR1 SGHRS, CDR2 YFSETQ. The CDR3 runs 17 residues. Written as DNA, the CDR3 is TGCGCCAGCAGCTTGGCTTGGGCGGGAACCTCCTACAATGAGCAGTTCTTC. It specifies CASSLAWAGTSYNEQFF.